The next 2 T cell receptor beta chains were all read from a single sample in a study of blood T cell repertoires in COVID-19. Only in-frame clones appear in the TCRdb table, and some are missing; sequencing was by immunoSEQ multiplex PCR. Among about 73,000 clones listed, less than 95% were seen once. Source material: peripheral blood. The receptors here all came from a woman in her late teens or twenties with acute or convalescent COVID-19.

About this clone: The sample contains more than one DNA sequence encoding this CDR3. This chain uses TRBV28 with TRBJ1-2, with D possibly being TRBD1 (5 bases). The CDR3 has 13 residues. CDR1 is MDHEN and CDR2 is SYDVKM in the germline V gene. Between the trimmed V and J ends, which lost 3 bases and 3 bases, there was a span of 8 bases. The DNA of the CDR3 is TGTGCCAGCAGTTTGGGGGGTGACTATGGCTACACCTTC. This translates into CASSLGGDYGYTF.

V is TRBV15 and J is TRBJ2-7, with D maybe TRBD2 (5 bases). Germline values: CDR1 LNHNV, CDR2 YYDKDF (reference sequence). This CDR3 comprises 14 residues. V gave up 1 base and J gave up 4 bases, with 11 bases separating them. The CDR3 nucleotides read TGTGCCACCAGCAGAGGATATTCGGGATACGAGCAGTACTTC. Amino acid sequence: CATSRGYSGYEQYF.